Listed below are T cell receptor beta chains from one sample, sequenced in a study of CD8+ T cells in alopecia areata. The protocol was immunoSEQ multiplex PCR, while the TCRdb copy is restricted to in-frame clones and leaves out a portion. The data show 150,000 or so clones, roughly 44% seen once. The sequenced sample was CD4+ T cells sorted from blood. The receptor source for this set is a human donor with alopecia areata. The CDR3 runs from the conserved cysteine through the conserved F or W. A D gene is named only where the DNA matches it firmly. Expanded clones are given a class, and other clones once, few, many or no size at all.

>TRBV5-1|NA|TRBJ2-7|NA
TGCGCCAGCAAGGTGGTAGTCGAGGGCGAGCAGTACTTC
CASKVVVEGEQYF
>TRBV28|NA|TRBJ1-4|TRBD1
TGTGCCAGCACCCAGCGGACAGGGGGAATTGAAAAACTGTTTTTT
CASTQRTGGIEKLFF
>TRBV27|NA|TRBJ2-2|TRBD2
TGTGCCAGCAGTTTATCCGCCGGGACTAGTCGGGGGGAGCTGTTTTTT
CASSLSAGTSRGELFF
>TRBV7-9|NA|TRBJ1-4|NA
TGTGCCAGCAGCTTGGCCCTGGGAAGGGAAAAACTGTTTTTT
CASSLALGREKLFF
>TRBV9|NA|TRBJ2-4|NA
TGTGCCAGCAGCGTTCTGGGTTCCTCCCAAAACATTCAGTACTTC
CASSVLGSSQNIQYF
>TRBV28|NA|TRBJ1-2|TRBD1
TGTGCCAGCAGAACAGGGGTATACGGCTACACCTTC
CASRTGVYGYTF
>TRBV30|NA|TRBJ1-3|NA
TGTGCCTGGAGTCTTACAGGGTCTGGAAACACCATATATTTT
CAWSLTGSGNTIYF
>TRBV18|NA|TRBJ2-1|NA
TGTGCCAGCTCACCTATTGTGACTGCGAATCCCTCCTACAATGAGCAGTTCTTC
CASSPIVTANPSYNEQFF
>TRBV20-1|NA|TRBJ2-5|NA
TGCAGTGCTGGCGCCATTTCTACCCAGTACTTC
CSAGAISTQYF
>TRBV4-1|NA|TRBJ2-3|NA
TGCGCCAGCAGCCAAGTCAGGGGGGCAGATACGCAGTATTTT
CASSQVRGADTQYF
>TRBV7-9|NA|TRBJ2-5|TRBD2
TGTGCCAGCAGCTCACTAGCGGCGCAAGAGACCCAGTACTTC
CASSSLAAQETQYF
>TRBV29-1|few|TRBJ2-5|NA
TGCAGCGTTGAGTACGCCTTATTGGAGACCCAGTACTTC
CSVEYALLETQYF
>TRBV5-1|NA|TRBJ2-1|NA
TGCGCCAGCAGTGAAGGGGGACCTTCCTACAATGAGCAGTTCTTC
CASSEGGPSYNEQFF
>TRBV5-4|NA|TRBJ2-5|TRBD1
TGTGCCAGCGCCACGGGACAGAGGGTTGAGACCCAGTACTTC
CASATGQRVETQYF
>TRBV7-9|few|TRBJ2-1|NA
TGTGCCAGCAGCTTAGGGCCAGGGGCCACTGAGCAGTTCTTC
CASSLGPGATEQFF
>TRBV27|NA|TRBJ2-1|NA
TGTGCCAGCAGTTTAATATTTGGGAACTACAATGAGCAGTTCTTC
CASSLIFGNYNEQFF